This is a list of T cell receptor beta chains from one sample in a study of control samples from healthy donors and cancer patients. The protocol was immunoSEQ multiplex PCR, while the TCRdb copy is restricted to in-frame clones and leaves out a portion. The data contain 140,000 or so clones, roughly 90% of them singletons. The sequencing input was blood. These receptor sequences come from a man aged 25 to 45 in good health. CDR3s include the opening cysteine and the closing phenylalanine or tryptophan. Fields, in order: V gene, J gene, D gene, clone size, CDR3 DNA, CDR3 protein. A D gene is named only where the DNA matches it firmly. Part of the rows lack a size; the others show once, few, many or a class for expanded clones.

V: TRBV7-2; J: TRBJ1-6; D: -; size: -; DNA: TGTGCCAGCAGCTTGGGCAGGGGCGGTTCACCCCTCCACTTT; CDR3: CASSLGRGGSPLHF
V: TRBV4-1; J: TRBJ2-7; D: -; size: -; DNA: TGCGCCAGCAGCCCCTTTGAGGGGGGGGAGCAGTACTTC; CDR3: CASSPFEGGEQYF
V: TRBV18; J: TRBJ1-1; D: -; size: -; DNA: TGTGCCAGCTCGCTAAGGCAGGGTAGTACTGAAGCTTTCTTT; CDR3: CASSLRQGSTEAFF
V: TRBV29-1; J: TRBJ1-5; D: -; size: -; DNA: TGCAGCGTTGCTCGGACATCCGAAGGGCCCCAGCATTTT; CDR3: CSVARTSEGPQHF
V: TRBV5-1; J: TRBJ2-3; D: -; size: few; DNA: TGCGCCAGCAGCTTGGGCAGGGCCGCCGGAACAGATACGCAGTATTTT; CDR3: CASSLGRAAGTDTQYF
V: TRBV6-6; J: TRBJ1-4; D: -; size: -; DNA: TGTGCCAGCAGTTCACGAGGAGGCGATCATGAAAAACTGTTTTTT; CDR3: CASSSRGGDHEKLFF
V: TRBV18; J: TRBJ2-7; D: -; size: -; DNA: TGTGCCAGCTCACCACCGGGGGGTAACGAGCAGTACTTC; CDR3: CASSPPGGNEQYF
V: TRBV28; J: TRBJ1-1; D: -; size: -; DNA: TGTGCCAGCAGTTTATCCAGGGTAGTAGCTTTCTTT; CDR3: CASSLSRVVAFF
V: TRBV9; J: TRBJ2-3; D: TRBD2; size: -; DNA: TGTGCCAGCAGCCAATTAGCGGGAGGGATCACAGATACGCAGTATTTT; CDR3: CASSQLAGGITDTQYF
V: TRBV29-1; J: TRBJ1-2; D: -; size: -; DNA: TGCAGCGTTGAATCCAGGGCCCTCAACTATGGCTACACCTTC; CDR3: CSVESRALNYGYTF
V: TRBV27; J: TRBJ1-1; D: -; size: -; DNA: TGTGCCAGCAGTACCGGGGGGTTTTCGAACACTGAAGCTTTCTTT; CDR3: CASSTGGFSNTEAFF
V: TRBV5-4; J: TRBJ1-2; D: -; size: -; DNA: TGTGCCAGCAGCTTGGGAGTCACGAACCCGGGGGGCTACACCTTC; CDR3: CASSLGVTNPGGYTF
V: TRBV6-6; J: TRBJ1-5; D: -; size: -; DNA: TGTGCCAGCAGTTACTCGACTCAGGTCGGACCCCAGCATTTT; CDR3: CASSYSTQVGPQHF
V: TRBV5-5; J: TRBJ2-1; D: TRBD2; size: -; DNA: TGTGCCAGCAGCTTGGGGCTAGCGGGGGTCTACAATGAGCAGTTCTTC; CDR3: CASSLGLAGVYNEQFF
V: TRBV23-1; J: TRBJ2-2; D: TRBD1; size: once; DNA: TGCGCCACGGGACCCGGGACAGCCAACACCGGGGAGCTGTTTTTT; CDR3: CATGPGTANTGELFF
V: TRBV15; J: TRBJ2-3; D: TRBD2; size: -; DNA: TGTGCCACCAGCACTAGCGGGGGGGCGGCAGATACGCAGTATTTT; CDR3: CATSTSGGAADTQYF
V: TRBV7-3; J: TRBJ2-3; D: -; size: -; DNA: TGTGCCAGCAGGAGGACGGCAAGCACAGATACGCAGTATTTT; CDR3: CASRRTASTDTQYF
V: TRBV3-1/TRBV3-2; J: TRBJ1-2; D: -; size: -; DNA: TGTGCCAGCAGCCAAGGTGGGATACGGGCTGGCTACACCTTC; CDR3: CASSQGGIRAGYTF
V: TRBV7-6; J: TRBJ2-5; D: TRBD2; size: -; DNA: TGTGCCAGCAGCTTATTTTCCGGTCGGGAGGGCCTATGGGAGACCCAGTACTTC; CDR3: CASSLFSGREGLWETQYF
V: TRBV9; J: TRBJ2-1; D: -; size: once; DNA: TGTGCCAGCAGCGTAGAGGGGAAGTCATACAATGAGCAGTTCTTC; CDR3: CASSVEGKSYNEQFF
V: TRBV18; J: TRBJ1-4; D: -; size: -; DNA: TGTGCCAGCTCACCCGTACATGGGGAAAAACTGTTTTTT; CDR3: CASSPVHGEKLFF
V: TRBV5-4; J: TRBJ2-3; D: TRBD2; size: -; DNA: TGTGCCAGCAGCCCGGGACTAGCGGGGGGGCGTAGCACAGATACGCAGTATTTT; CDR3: CASSPGLAGGRSTDTQYF
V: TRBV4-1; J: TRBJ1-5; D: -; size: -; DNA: TGCGCCAGCAGCCAAGCACCCCGTAGCAATCAGCCCCAGCATTTT; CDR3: CASSQAPRSNQPQHF
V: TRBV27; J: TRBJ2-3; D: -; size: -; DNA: TGTGCCAGCAGTTCGCCCGTGGCAGATACGCAGTATTTT; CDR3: CASSSPVADTQYF
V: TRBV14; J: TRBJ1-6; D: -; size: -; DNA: TGTGCCAGCAGCCAAGATAGAGCATATAATTCACCCCTCCACTTT; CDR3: CASSQDRAYNSPLHF
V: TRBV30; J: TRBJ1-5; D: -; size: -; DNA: TGTGCCTGGGGGGATGGTTCCGGACAGCCCCAGCATTTT; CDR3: CAWGDGSGQPQHF
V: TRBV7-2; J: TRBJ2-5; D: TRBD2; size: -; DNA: TGTGCCAGCAGCTTAGATGCTAGCGGGGGGAACCAAGAGACCCAGTACTTC; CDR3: CASSLDASGGNQETQYF
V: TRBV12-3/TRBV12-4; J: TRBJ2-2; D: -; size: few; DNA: TGTGCCAGCAGTTTCGTGTCTGCCGGGGAGCTGTTTTTT; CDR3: CASSFVSAGELFF
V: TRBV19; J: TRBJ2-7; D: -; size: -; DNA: TGTGCCAGTAGTATCTTGCTGGCCAGCTCCTACGAGCAGTACTTC; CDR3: CASSILLASSYEQYF
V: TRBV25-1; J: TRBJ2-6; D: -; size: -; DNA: TGTGCCAGCAGCAGGGCCTCTGGGGCCAACGTCCTGACTTTC; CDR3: CASSRASGANVLTF
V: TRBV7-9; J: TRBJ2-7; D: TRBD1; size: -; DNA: TGTGCCAGCAGCCGAGGGACAGGAGTAGCCTTCTACGAGCAGTACTTC; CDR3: CASSRGTGVAFYEQYF
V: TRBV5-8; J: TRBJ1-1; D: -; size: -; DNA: TGTGCCAGCAGTTCGGGACATAGTACTGAAGCTTTCTTT; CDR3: CASSSGHSTEAFF
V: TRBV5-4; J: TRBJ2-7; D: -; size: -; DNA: TGTGCCAGCAGCTCGGGTAGCGCCTACTACGAGCAGTACTTC; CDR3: CASSSGSAYYEQYF
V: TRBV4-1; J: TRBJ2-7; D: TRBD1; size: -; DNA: TGCGCCAGCAGCCAAGAAGGGACAGGGGGCTTCGAGCAGTACTTC; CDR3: CASSQEGTGGFEQYF
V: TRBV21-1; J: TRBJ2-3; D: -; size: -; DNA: TGTGCCAGCAGCAAAAATCCTGAACGGGAGGGCCCCGGGGATACGCAGTATTTT; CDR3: CASSKNPEREGPGDTQYF
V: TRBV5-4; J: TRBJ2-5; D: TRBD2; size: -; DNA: TGTGCCAGCAGCTTGTCGGTCGGGGCGGGAGGGAAAGAGACCCAGTACTTC; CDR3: CASSLSVGAGGKETQYF
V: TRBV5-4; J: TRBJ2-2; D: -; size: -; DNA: TGTGCCAGCACCAATGGGGGGCAGAACACCGGGGAGCTGTTTTTT; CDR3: CASTNGGQNTGELFF
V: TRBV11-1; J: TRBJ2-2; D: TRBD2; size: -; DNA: TGTGCCAGCACGAGGACTAGTGGGGCCGGGGAGCTGTTTTTT; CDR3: CASTRTSGAGELFF
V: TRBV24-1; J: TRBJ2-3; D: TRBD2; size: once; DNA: TGTGCCACAGGGAGCGGGAGGGCCGCAGATACGCAGTATTTT; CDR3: CATGSGRAADTQYF
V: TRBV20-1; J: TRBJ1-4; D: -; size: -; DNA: TGCAGTGCCCGCACAGGGGAAAAACTGTTTTTT; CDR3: CSARTGEKLFF